This passage covers 26 T cell receptor beta chains from one sample sequenced in a study of T cells in tuberculosis. Sequenced by immunoSEQ multiplex PCR; TCRdb stores in-frame clones only, minus some. Among 70,000 to 95,000 clones listed, around 90% were seen once. Sorting used thawed, overnight-rested PBMC stained with anti-CD3, a viability dye and GMM-loaded CD1B tetramer. The CD1B tetramers carried C32 glucose monomycolate purified from Rhodococcus equi. The sequenced sample was CD1b-GMM tetramer-negative cells sorted from PBMCs. These receptors were taken from an adult woman with latent tuberculosis.

CDR3 loop: CASSLSGGASDTQYF. CDR3 coding DNA: TGTGCCAGCAGCTTGAGCGGGGGGGCTTCAGATACGCAGTATTTT. The genes are TRBV5-4 and TRBJ2-3; 10 bases align to TRBD2. The CDR3 has 15 amino acids. The V segment lost 1 base and the J segment 4 bases; nucleotides outside the gene matches: 3. Germline V gene data show CDR1 as SGHNT and CDR2 as YYREEE (reference sequence). Combining the CDR3 with reference TRBV5-4 and TRBJ2-3 gives the whole variable domain ETGVTQSPTHLIKTRGQQVTLRCSSQSGHNTVSWYQQALGQGPQFIFQYYREEENGRGNFPPRFSGLQFPNYSSELNVNALELDDSALYLCASSLSGGASDTQYFGPGTRLTVL.

The chain combines TRBV6-1 with TRBJ2-5, with 7 bases matching TRBD2. This CDR3 comprises 12 residues. Germline values: CDR1 MNHNS, CDR2 SASEGT. Losses at the gene ends were 8 bases for V and 7 bases for J; bases not matched to a gene: 7. CDR3 loop: CASSGGSWTQYF. The CDR3 DNA reads as TGTGCCAGCTCGGGGGGAAGTTGGACCCAGTACTTC.

The V and J genes are TRBV7-2 and TRBJ2-2, with D unclear. The V gene lost 2 bases and the J gene lost 5 bases, with 6 bases spanning the gap. The CDR3 loop spans 13 amino acids. Germline V lookup: CDR1 SGHTA, CDR2 FQGNSA. The CDR3 nucleotides are TGTGCCAGCAGCTTAAGAGTTACCGGGGAGCTGTTTTTT. Protein: CASSLRVTGELFF.

V gene TRBV19 combines with J gene TRBJ2-1; 9 nucleotides line up with TRBD2. From germline, CDR1 is LNHDA and CDR2 SQIVND (reference sequence). The CDR3 extends over 15 amino acids. With V trimmed by 3 bases and J by 7 bases, 7 bases remained unmatched. In nucleotides, the CDR3 is TGTGCCAGTAGTATTGCGGGGGGGCCACGGAATGAGCAGTTCTTC. Translation: CASSIAGGPRNEQFF. The variable domain in full, with the rest retrieved from reference TRBV19 and TRBJ2-1, is DGGITQSPKYLFRKEGQNVTLSCEQNLNHDAMYWYRQDPGQGLRLIYYSQIVNDFQKGDIAEGYSVSREKKESFPLTVTSAQKNPTAFYLCASSIAGGPRNEQFFGPGTRLTVL.

The rearrangement joins TRBV27 to TRBJ2-3; 14 bases align to TRBD2. From germline, CDR1 is MNHEY and CDR2 SMNVEV (reference sequence). The CDR3 runs to 18 residues. With 4 bases clipped from V and 0 bases from J, the junction kept 6 bases outside the gene matches. In DNA, the CDR3 is TGTGCCAGCAGTTCCGGACTAGCGGGGGGACTTAGCACAGATACGCAGTATTTT. It codes for CASSSGLAGGLSTDTQYF.

The chain is built from TRBV7-9 and TRBJ2-1, with 9 bases identical to TRBD1. The CDR3 spans 16 residues. After removal of 3 bases from V and 9 bases from J, the junction contained 12 bases not matched to a gene. Germline V gene sequence: CDR1 SEHNR, CDR2 FQNEAQ (reference sequence). Here the CDR3 reads CASSLPGQGFRVEQFF. CDR3 in DNA: TGTGCCAGCAGCTTGCCGGGACAGGGTTTTCGGGTTGAGCAGTTCTTC.

This sequence joins TRBV7-2 and TRBJ1-2; D ambiguous. Looked up from germline, CDR1 is SGHTA and CDR2 is FQGNSA. Trimming left V 5 bases short and J 4 bases short, with 11 bases between. The CDR3 extends over 13 amino acids. This CDR3 is CASSPLGLYGYTF. The CDR3 nucleotides are TGTGCCAGCAGCCCTCTAGGCCTCTATGGCTACACCTTC.

The rearrangement joins TRBV6-6 to TRBJ1-5, with D maybe TRBD1 (6 bases). Germline-derived CDR1 and CDR2 are MNHNY and SVGAGI (reference sequence). Trimming removed 2 bases at V and 2 bases at J, with 10 bases between. This CDR3 region has 15 residues. The chain's CDR3 is CASSYGRGGNQPQHF. For the CDR3, the DNA is TGTGCCAGCAGTTACGGCAGGGGCGGCAATCAGCCCCAGCATTTT.

This chain links TRBV6-5 with TRBJ1-5; TRBD1 matches at 9 bases. The germline V gene has CDR1 MNHEY and CDR2 SVGAGI. V lost 10 bases, J lost 2 bases, and 3 bases stayed unmatched. The CDR3 covers 13 residues. DNA of the CDR3: TGTGCCACCCGGGACAGGGGCAATCAGCCCCAGCATTTT. It codes for CATRDRGNQPQHF.

The chain couples TRBV14 to TRBJ1-1, with a possible D match to TRBD1 (5 bases). The germline gives CDR1 SGHDN, CDR2 FVKESK. With 0 bases removed from V and 6 bases from J, the gap between germline ends came to 11 bases. This CDR3 spans 14 amino acids. The CDR3 bases are TGTGCCAGCAGCCAAGATCAGGGACTCGCTGAAGCTTTCTTT. It specifies CASSQDQGLAEAFF.

The chain joins TRBV20-1 to TRBJ1-2; no definite D call. The CDR3 has 9 amino acids. V dropped 5 bases and J dropped 6 bases, with 4 bases sitting between them. Germline V gene sequence: CDR1 DFQATT, CDR2 SNEGSKA (reference sequence). CDR3 DNA: TGCAGTGCTTCCGATGGCTACACCTTC. The encoded protein is CSASDGYTF.

The J gene is TRBJ2-7, the V gene TRBV2, with a tentative D call TRBD1 (6 bases). The V gene's germline CDR1 is SNHLY and CDR2 FYNNEI. Trimming removed 3 bases from V and 7 bases from J, with 10 bases in between. The CDR3 is 12 amino acids. The CDR3 is CASSEGAGEQYF. The CDR3 DNA sequence: TGTGCCAGCAGTGAGGGGGCTGGGGAGCAGTACTTC.

This rearrangement joins TRBV15 to TRBJ2-7; TRBD1 matches 7 bases. V shed 5 bases and J 0 bases; nucleotides not matched to a gene: 1. CDR3 length: 13 residues. CDR1 LNHNV and CDR2 YYDKDF come from the germline V gene (reference sequence). This chain's CDR3 is CATSEGASYEQYV. CDR3 DNA: TGTGCCACCAGCGAGGGGGCCTCCTACGAGCAGTACGTC.

This chain links TRBV30 with TRBJ1-5; TRBD1 matches 9 bases. The CDR3 contains 16 residues. Looked up from germline, CDR1 is GTSNPN and CDR2 is SVGIG (reference sequence). V lost 7 bases and J lost 7; bases outside the gene matches: 17. The CDR3 is CASGQGLVSTGQPQHF. The CDR3 DNA is TGTGCCTCGGGACAGGGACTGGTATCGACCGGGCAGCCCCAGCATTTT. Combining the CDR3 with reference TRBV30 and TRBJ1-5 gives the whole variable domain SQTIHQWPATLVQPVGSPLSLECTVEGTSNPNLYWYRQAAGRGLQLLFYSVGIGQISSEVPQNLSASRPQDRQFILSSKKLLLSDSGFYLCASGQGLVSTGQPQHFGDGTRLSIL.

The rearrangement links TRBV5-3 to TRBJ1-2; D may be TRBD1 (5 bases). TRBV5-3 counts as an open reading frame of uncertain function. The CDR3 runs 18 residues. Trimming took 0 bases from V and 2 from J, leaving 20 bases between them. In DNA, the CDR3 is TGTGCCAGAAGCTTGGAGTGGCAGGGAAGGTCCGCCAACTATGGCTACACCTTC. Amino acid sequence: CARSLEWQGRSANYGYTF.

The chain combines TRBV6-5 with TRBJ1-1; perhaps TRBD1 as D (6 bases). Trimming shortened V by 7 bases and J by 7 bases, and 19 bases separated the two germline ends. The CDR3 sequence is 14 residues long. Germline-derived CDR1 and CDR2 are MNHEY and SVGAGI. Written as DNA, the CDR3 is TGTGCCAGCAAGCCTTGGGGGGGCGGGGGTGAAGCTTTCTTT. This encodes CASKPWGGGGEAFF.

V is TRBV2 and J is TRBJ2-1; 9 nucleotides line up with TRBD2. CDR1 is SNHLY, CDR2 FYNNEI, per germline. Trimming took 8 bases from V and 6 from J; bases not matched to a gene: 8. The CDR3 covers 14 residues. DNA for the CDR3: TGTGCCAGCGTAGGGGCTAGCGGGGCCAATGAGCAGTTCTTC. Residues: CASVGASGANEQFF.

This chain joins TRBV27 and TRBJ1-4; D perhaps matches TRBD1 (5 bases). Germline V gene lookup returns CDR1 MNHEY and CDR2 SMNVEV (reference sequence). Trimming cost V 3 bases and J 4 bases, with 12 bases left between them. The CDR3 is made up of 15 amino acids. The CDR3 sequence is CASSFGGRRNEKLFF. The CDR3 bases are TGTGCCAGCAGTTTCGGGGGACGGCGTAATGAAAAACTGTTTTTT.

This clone was picked up one time. The chain links TRBV6-1 to TRBJ2-7; D uncertain. Germline V gene data show CDR1 as MNHNS and CDR2 as SASEGT. V shed 0 bases and J shed 3 bases, with 9 bases lying between them. The CDR3 consists of 14 residues. DNA for the CDR3: TGTGCCAGCAGTGAAGCCTACAGTGACTACGAGCAGTACTTC. Protein product: CASSEAYSDYEQYF.

This clone was seen a handful of times. The chain carries TRBV27 and TRBJ1-2; D is perhaps TRBD1 (6 bases). The CDR3 is 16 amino acids. Looked up from germline, CDR1 is MNHEY and CDR2 is SMNVEV (reference sequence). V shed 0 bases and J shed 2 bases, with 13 bases lying between them. The CDR3 here is CASSLSGWGQNYGYTF. The DNA for the CDR3 is TGTGCCAGCAGTTTATCCGGGTGGGGGCAAAACTATGGCTACACCTTC.

V and J are TRBV14 and TRBJ1-2, with 10 nucleotides matching TRBD1. With 4 bases clipped from V and 3 bases from J, the junction kept 2 bases outside the gene matches. Germline lookup yields CDR1 SGHDN and CDR2 FVKESK. The CDR3 length is 14 residues. This CDR3 reads CASSPTGGHYGYTF. CDR3 nucleotide sequence: TGTGCCAGCAGCCCGACAGGGGGCCACTATGGCTACACCTTC. Supplemented by reference TRBV14 and TRBJ1-2, the full variable domain reads EAGVTQFPSHSVIEKGQTVTLRCDPISGHDNLYWYRRVMGKEIKFLLHFVKESKQDESGMPNNRFLAERTGGTYSTLKVQPAELEDSGVYFCASSPTGGHYGYTFGSGTRLTVV.

This chain uses TRBV7-2 with TRBJ1-2; D is possibly TRBD1 (6 bases). CDR1 and CDR2 (germline): SGHTA, FQGNSA. The CDR3 consists of 14 residues. The V end was cut by 2 bases, the J end by 0 bases, with 7 bases between. For the CDR3, the DNA is TGTGCCAGCAGCTTATCAGGGGCTAACTATGGCTACACCTTC. Its translation: CASSLSGANYGYTF.

Note on this clone: A read error may produce the germline difference seen at one junction end. This sample includes further DNA sequences coding for the same CDR3. V gene TRBV4-3 combines with J gene TRBJ1-2; D call uncertain. Germline V gene sequence: CDR1 LGHNA, CDR2 YSLEER. This CDR3 region has 15 residues. CDR3 sequence: CASSPGPRGTNGYTF. DNA for the CDR3: TGCGCCAGCAGCCCGGGTCCCCGGGGTACGAATGGCTACACTTTC.

The chain carries TRBV19 and TRBJ1-6, with D maybe TRBD1 (5 bases). CDR1 is LNHDA and CDR2 is SQIVND in the germline V gene (reference sequence). This CDR3 contains 15 residues. V shed 7 bases and J shed 8 bases, with 18 bases lying between them. The CDR3 coding sequence is TGTGCCAGTAAAATGACGGGGGGTGGTGATTCACCCCTCCACTTT. The encoded protein is CASKMTGGGDSPLHF. The entire variable domain, with the rest obtained from reference TRBV19 and TRBJ1-6, is as follows: DGGITQSPKYLFRKEGQNVTLSCEQNLNHDAMYWYRQDPGQGLRLIYYSQIVNDFQKGDIAEGYSVSREKKESFPLTVTSAQKNPTAFYLCASKMTGGGDSPLHFGNGTRLTVT.

The J gene is TRBJ2-3, the V gene TRBV7-9; D is unclear. Germline V gene sequence: CDR1 SEHNR, CDR2 FQNEAQ (reference sequence). The CDR3 is made up of 15 amino acids. The V gene lost 3 bases and the J gene lost 5 bases, with 15 bases spanning the gap. This CDR3 reads CASSFRGFQKDTQYF. Written as DNA, the CDR3 is TGTGCCAGCAGCTTCCGCGGTTTTCAGAAAGATACGCAGTATTTT.

This rearrangement joins TRBV6-5 to TRBJ1-2, with TRBD1 identical over 9 bases. Germline V CDR1 and CDR2: MNHEY, SVGAGI. The junction had 5 bases not matched to a gene; V was cut back by 6 bases and J by 6 bases. The CDR3 is made up of 13 amino acids. The CDR3 protein is CASRAGQGHGYTF. Written as DNA, the CDR3 is TGTGCCAGCAGAGCGGGACAGGGTCATGGCTACACCTTC.